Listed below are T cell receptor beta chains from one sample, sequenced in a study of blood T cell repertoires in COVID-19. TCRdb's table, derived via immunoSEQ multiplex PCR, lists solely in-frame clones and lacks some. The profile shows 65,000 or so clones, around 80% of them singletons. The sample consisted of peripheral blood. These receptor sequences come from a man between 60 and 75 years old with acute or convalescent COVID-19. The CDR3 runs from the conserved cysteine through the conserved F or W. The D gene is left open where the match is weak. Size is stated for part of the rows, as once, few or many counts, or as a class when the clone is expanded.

CDR3: CATSDPRGKFNYGYTF
DNA: TGTGCCACCAGTGACCCGCGGGGGAAATTCAACTATGGCTACACCTTC
J: TRBJ1-2
size: .
length: 16
V: TRBV24-1
D: .

CDR3: CATSQAGGQETQYF
DNA: TGTGCCACCAGTCAGGCGGGGGGCCAAGAGACCCAGTACTTC
J: TRBJ2-5
size: .
length: 14
V: TRBV24-1
D: TRBD2

CDR3: CASNSGFAGWNGYTF
DNA: TGTGCCAGCAATAGCGGCTTTGCAGGATGGAATGGCTACACCTTC
J: TRBJ1-2
size: once
length: 15
V: TRBV2
D: .

CDR3: CASSAFGGTSPETQYF
DNA: TGTGCCAGCAGCGCCTTCGGGGGGACGTCCCCAGAGACCCAGTACTTC
J: TRBJ2-5
size: .
length: 16
V: TRBV9
D: TRBD2

CDR3: CASTLPGGAYGYTF
DNA: TGTGCCAGCACCCTCCCAGGAGGGGCCTACGGCTACACCTTC
J: TRBJ1-2
size: .
length: 14
V: TRBV28
D: .

CDR3: CASSPRQGQNQPQHF
DNA: TGTGCCAGCTCACCGCGACAGGGGCAAAATCAGCCCCAGCATTTT
J: TRBJ1-5
size: .
length: 15
V: TRBV18
D: TRBD1

CDR3: CASMPPGGETQYF
DNA: TGTGCCAGCATGCCCCCGGGGGGAGAGACCCAGTACTTC
J: TRBJ2-5
size: .
length: 13
V: TRBV5-4
D: TRBD2

CDR3: CASSLAVQETQYF
DNA: TGCGCCAGCAGCCTGGCTGTACAAGAGACCCAGTACTTC
J: TRBJ2-5
size: .
length: 13
V: TRBV5-1
D: .

CDR3: CASSHPTGGSNTEAFF
DNA: TGTGCCAGCAGCCACCCGACAGGGGGGTCGAACACTGAAGCTTTCTTT
J: TRBJ1-1
size: .
length: 16
V: TRBV14
D: TRBD1

CDR3: CASSSPGGTSGELFF
DNA: TGTGCCAGCAGCAGCCCAGGGGGCACTTCCGGGGAGCTGTTTTTT
J: TRBJ2-2
size: .
length: 15
V: TRBV9
D: TRBD1

CDR3: CASSLRGAGYTF
DNA: TGCGCCAGCAGCTTGCGGGGGGCTGGCTACACCTTC
J: TRBJ1-2
size: .
length: 12
V: TRBV5-1
D: .

CDR3: CASTGQGQNTGELFF
DNA: TGTGCCAGCACGGGACAGGGGCAGAACACCGGGGAGCTGTTTTTT
J: TRBJ2-2
size: once
length: 15
V: TRBV2
D: TRBD1

CDR3: CASSIGQGDYEQYF
DNA: TGTGCCAGTAGTATAGGACAGGGGGACTACGAGCAGTACTTC
J: TRBJ2-7
size: .
length: 14
V: TRBV19
D: TRBD1

CDR3: CASSLNTGNVRNQPQHF
DNA: TGTGCCAGCAGCTTAAACACCGGGAACGTACGCAATCAGCCCCAGCATTTT
J: TRBJ1-5
size: .
length: 17
V: TRBV7-9
D: .

CDR3: CASRWGPNEKLFF
DNA: TGCGCCAGCAGGTGGGGCCCGAATGAAAAACTGTTTTTT
J: TRBJ1-4
size: .
length: 13
V: TRBV5-1
D: .

CDR3: CASSSMTGPYGYTF
DNA: TGTGCCAGCAGCTCAATGACAGGGCCCTATGGCTACACCTTC
J: TRBJ1-2
size: .
length: 14
V: TRBV9
D: TRBD1

CDR3: CASSLGATLNYGYTF
DNA: TGTGCCAGCAGCTTGGGGGCTACGCTCAACTATGGCTACACCTTC
J: TRBJ1-2
size: .
length: 15
V: TRBV7-2
D: .

CDR3: CASSSDTGRGYNEQFF
DNA: TGTGCCAGCAGCTCAGACACAGGGAGGGGGTACAATGAGCAGTTCTTC
J: TRBJ2-1
size: .
length: 16
V: TRBV5-5
D: .

CDR3: CASSQARRDDPYGYTF
DNA: TGCGCCAGCAGCCAAGCGAGGCGGGACGATCCCTATGGCTACACCTTC
J: TRBJ1-2
size: .
length: 16
V: TRBV4-1
D: .

CDR3: CASSWGQGGTYEQYF
DNA: TGCGCCAGCAGCTGGGGACAGGGGGGTACCTACGAGCAGTACTTC
J: TRBJ2-7
size: .
length: 15
V: TRBV5-1
D: TRBD1

CDR3: CASSLTGTGTDTQYF
DNA: TGCGCCAGCAGCTTAACAGGGACGGGCACAGATACGCAGTATTTT
J: TRBJ2-3
size: .
length: 15
V: TRBV5-1
D: .

CDR3: CASTVGGVLTGELFF
DNA: TGTGCCAGCACCGTCGGCGGGGTGCTCACCGGGGAGCTGTTTTTT
J: TRBJ2-2
size: few
length: 15
V: TRBV6-5
D: .

CDR3: CASSPVGSGGRNEQFF
DNA: TGTGCCAGCAGCCCGGTGGGGAGCGGGGGACGGAATGAGCAGTTCTTC
J: TRBJ2-1
size: once
length: 16
V: TRBV28
D: TRBD2

CDR3: CASGQEDKTGLKLGNSPLHF
DNA: TGTGCCAGTGGACAGGAGGATAAAACAGGGCTCAAATTGGGTAATTCACCCCTCCACTTT
J: TRBJ1-6
size: .
length: 20
V: TRBV19
D: TRBD1

CDR3: CAWMTGQNTEAFF
DNA: TGTGCCTGGATGACAGGGCAGAACACTGAAGCTTTCTTT
J: TRBJ1-1
size: .
length: 13
V: TRBV30
D: TRBD1

CDR3: CASSRGSSRGIDNEQFF
DNA: TGTGCCAGCAGCCGAGGTTCGAGTCGCGGGATTGACAATGAGCAGTTCTTC
J: TRBJ2-1
size: .
length: 17
V: TRBV7-8
D: .

CDR3: CASSRGRANEKLFF
DNA: TGTGCCAGCAGCCGCGGGAGAGCTAATGAAAAACTGTTTTTT
J: TRBJ1-4
size: .
length: 14
V: TRBV5-5
D: .

CDR3: CASTDRNYYGYTF
DNA: TGTGCCAGCACGGACAGGAATTACTATGGCTACACCTTC
J: TRBJ1-2
size: .
length: 13
V: TRBV2
D: TRBD1

CDR3: CASSWGDRSDYGYTF
DNA: TGCGCCAGCAGCTGGGGGGACAGGTCGGACTATGGCTACACCTTC
J: TRBJ1-2
size: .
length: 15
V: TRBV5-1
D: TRBD1